The source of this T cell receptor beta chain is a study of blood T cell repertoires in COVID-19. Turning to the study itself: T cells, B-cell-depleted T cells, or PBMCs supplied cDNA or gDNA.

This CDR3 comprises 15 residues. The V end was cut by 5 bases, the J end by 8 bases, with 19 bases between. CDR1 SEHNR and CDR2 FQNEAQ come from the germline V gene (reference sequence). Study processing details: Counts of nucleated cells, estimated from reference gene primer amplification, were obtained. Sequencing used immunoSEQ multiplex PCR; TCRdb keeps in-frame clones, though not all of them. For V, J and clone size, that table is used; D and trimming come from the DNA. The repertoire holds just under 150,000 clones, about 85% seen once, with more than 2% in the top ten. Sequencing was carried out using peripheral blood. The J gene is TRBJ2-1, the V gene TRBV7-9, with D possibly matching TRBD2 (7 bases). The source of this sequence is a human donor with acute or convalescent COVID-19. The donor label of this sample is uncertain. The CDR3 region is CASSESRGGVDEQFF. The CDR3 DNA reads as TGTGCCAGCAGCGAAAGCAGGGGAGGGGTCGATGAGCAGTTCTTC.